The TCR beta chain described here comes from a study of T-cell reconstitution after alpha-beta-depleted transplantation in children. Unique molecular identifiers were used to barcode this TCRbeta library. MiXCR, run by TCRdb on the PCR reads, gives a single entry per CDR3 protein. The data show more than 300,000 distinct CDR3 sequences, about 17% seen once. The V end lost 5 bases, the J end lost 0 bases, and 24 bases lay between the germline ends. The CDR3 extends over 18 amino acids. Germline V gene sequence: CDR1 SGHRS, CDR2 YFSETQ. This clonotype was detected many times. The V call is TRBV5-1, the J call TRBJ2-7; the D gene is possibly TRBD1 (5 bases). Source: PBMCs, mostly from graft donor cells, taken 360 days after TCRalphabeta/CD19-depleted stem cell transplant. The receptor was derived from a male patient aged 2 to 10 who had a stem cell transplant for acute lymphoblastic leukemia, so the T cells may come from the graft donor. The CDR3 protein is CASRSGLKATDLSYEQYF. CDR3 DNA sequence: TGCGCCAGCAGGAGTGGGTTAAAGGCGACAGACCTCTCCTACGAGCAGTACTTC. The whole variable domain, remainder taken from reference TRBV5-1 and TRBJ2-7, is KAGVTQTPRYLIKTRGQQVTLSCSPISGHRSVSWYQQTPGQGLQFLFEYFSETQRNKGNFPGRFSGRQFSNSRSEMNVSTLELGDSALYLCASRSGLKATDLSYEQYFGPGTRLTVT.